This is a list of T cell receptor beta chains from one sample in a study of graft-versus-host responses after intestinal transplantation. Clones were sequenced by immunoSEQ multiplex PCR, and TCRdb holds only the in-frame ones, with some missing. The table lists several thousand clones, 20% to 30% of them singletons. Sequences were derived from alloreactive CD4+ T cells from a mixed lymphocyte reaction culture, sampled before transplantation. The receptor set was obtained from a human patient who was an organ donor for intestinal transplantation. CDR3s leave out the opening cysteine and the closing phenylalanine or tryptophan. The size field is filled for only some rows; it gives once, few, many or a size class.

size: few
J: TRBJ1-2
V: TRBV4-2
CDR3: ASSQVNFYGYT

size: NA
J: TRBJ2-1
V: TRBV5-6
CDR3: ASSFWGGGYEQF

size: medium-sized
J: TRBJ1-2
V: TRBV2
CDR3: ASTRITVSDYGYT

size: few
J: TRBJ2-1
V: TRBV5-1
CDR3: ASSPGPATGYNEQF

size: medium-sized
J: TRBJ2-4
V: TRBV6-5
CDR3: ASGERTGKNIQY

size: NA
J: TRBJ2-1
V: TRBV23-1
CDR3: ASSLGEGRNNEQF

size: NA
J: TRBJ1-1
V: TRBV6-5
CDR3: ASSRDSLNTEAF

size: few
J: TRBJ1-2
V: TRBV4-1
CDR3: ASSQGDTFYGYT

size: few
J: TRBJ2-5
V: TRBV5-6
CDR3: ASSGAGLQETQY

size: NA
J: TRBJ2-3
V: TRBV30
CDR3: AWSRDRNTDTQY

size: NA
J: TRBJ1-2
V: TRBV7-9
CDR3: ASSPLPGGINYGYT

size: NA
J: TRBJ1-3
V: TRBV6-5
CDR3: ASSHTGMAGNTIY

size: medium-sized
J: TRBJ1-1
V: TRBV5-1
CDR3: ASSAGRFRRNEAF

size: once
J: TRBJ2-3
V: TRBV27
CDR3: ASSLASGVVGTQY

size: medium-sized
J: TRBJ2-4
V: TRBV7-8
CDR3: ASSSRTRLDSLAKNIQY

size: few
J: TRBJ1-6
V: TRBV11-2
CDR3: ASSLDRGNNSPLH